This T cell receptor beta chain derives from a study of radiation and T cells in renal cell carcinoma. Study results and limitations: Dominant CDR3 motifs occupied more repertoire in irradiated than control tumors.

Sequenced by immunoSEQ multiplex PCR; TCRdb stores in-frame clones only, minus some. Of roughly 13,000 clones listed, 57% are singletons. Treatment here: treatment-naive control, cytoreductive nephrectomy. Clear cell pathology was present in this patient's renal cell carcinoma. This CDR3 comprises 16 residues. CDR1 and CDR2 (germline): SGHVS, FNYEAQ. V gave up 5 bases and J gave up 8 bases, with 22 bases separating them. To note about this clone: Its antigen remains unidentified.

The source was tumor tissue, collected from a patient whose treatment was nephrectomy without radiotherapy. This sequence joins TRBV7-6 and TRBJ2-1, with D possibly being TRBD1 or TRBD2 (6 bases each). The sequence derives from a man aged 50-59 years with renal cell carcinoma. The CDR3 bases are TGTGCCAGCAGCAGGGGTAGTGGGGGGCGCGTCGATGAGCAGTTCTTC. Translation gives CASSRGSGGRVDEQFF. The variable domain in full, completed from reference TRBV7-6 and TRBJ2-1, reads GAGVSQSPRYKVTKRGQDVALRCDPISGHVSLYWYRQALGQGPEFLTYFNYEAQQDKSGLPNDRFSAERPEGSISTLTIQRTEQRDSAMYRCASSRGSGGRVDEQFFGPGTRLTVL.